The sample holds one count of the clone carrying this TCR beta chain. The data were obtained in a study of shared clonotypes between healthy human individuals. Only in-frame clones appear in the TCRdb table, and some are missing; sequencing was by immunoSEQ multiplex PCR. This sample has 950,000 to 1,100,000 clones, with approximately 80% found just once. Sequenced: memory CD4+ T cells from PBMCs. Sample subset: CD45RA-negative fraction. This sequence was found in a man aged 18 to 30 in good health. Some clones in this sample may be carry-over from other donors' samples.

DNA for the CDR3: TGTGCCAGCAGTGGTAGGGACAGATTTCCTCAAGAGACCCAGTACTTC. This sequence encodes CASSGRDRFPQETQYF. The chain combines TRBV2 with TRBJ2-5, with TRBD1 matching 7 bases. The V and J ends lost 4 bases and 2 bases, in that order; junction bases with no gene match: 10. Germline lookup yields CDR1 SNHLY and CDR2 FYNNEI. CDR3 length: 16 amino acids.